This section outlines one T cell receptor beta chain sequence together with its context. This entry comes from a study of blood T cell repertoires in COVID-19. The wider study: The United States, Italy and Spain were the sources of the acute and convalescent COVID-19 samples.

Per the authors' pipeline: The assay estimated nucleated cells by amplifying reference gene primers. Assay: immunoSEQ multiplex PCR; the TCRdb copy retains only in-frame clones and omits some. V and J calls and clone size come straight from that table; D and trimming were deduced from the DNA. The sample yields 300,000 to 450,000 clones, roughly 90% seen once. Seattle enrolled patients during active infection and tracked them longitudinally. The sequence was obtained from a woman in her twenties or thirties with COVID-19, enrolled during active disease. The specimen sequenced was peripheral blood.

The CDR3 DNA reads TGTGCCAGCGACCGGGATCTTGACGGGCTGTATGGCTACACCTTC. Amino acids: CASDRDLDGLYGYTF. This chain joins TRBV28 and TRBJ1-2; D unclear. The V and J ends lost 8 bases and 5 bases respectively, with 21 bases between them. Germline CDR1 is MDHEN and CDR2 is SYDVKM. The CDR3 totals 15 residues.